The entry below describes one T cell receptor (beta chain). The data originate from a study of shared clonotypes between healthy human individuals. Original processing methods: For the immunoSEQ data, sequences were junction-only without quality scores, so filtering differed. Profiled with immunoSEQ multiplex PCR; TCRdb holds only in-frame clones, not every one. Clone size and V and J calls were adopted from that table, with D and trimming inferred from the DNA. Here the sample spans about 2 million clones, about 95% being singletons. V gave up 2 bases and J gave up 2 bases, with 4 bases separating them. Germline loops: CDR1 ENHRY, CDR2 SYGVKD. This CDR3 is built from 12 residues.

Input material: naive CD4+ T cells sorted from blood. The subset: CD45RA+ positively selected. The origin of this receptor is a man aged 18 to 30 in good health. The V gene is TRBV10-3, the J gene TRBJ2-7; unclear D gene. The CDR3 is CAISENAYEQYF. The CDR3 nucleotides are TGTGCCATCAGTGAGAATGCCTACGAGCAGTACTTC.